Presented here are 9 T cell receptor beta chains from one specimen sequenced in a study of cytomegalovirus exposure and HLA in healthy donors. PCR used 60 Vbeta primers and 13 Jbeta primers. Generated by immunoSEQ multiplex PCR, the TCRdb table keeps only in-frame clones and is missing some. The repertoire holds 130,000 or so clones, with about 73% as singletons. The material sequenced was PBMCs. Receptors were obtained from a woman between 35 and 50 years old in good health and CMV-seronegative.

V and J are TRBV19 and TRBJ2-1; no clear D gene. The V end lost 6 bases, the J end lost 6 bases, and 21 bases lay between the germline ends. The CDR3 contains 16 residues. Germline CDR1 is LNHDA and CDR2 is SQIVND (reference sequence). CDR3 amino acids: CASRSFGPPAGNEQFF. The CDR3 region has the DNA TGTGCCAGTAGGTCTTTTGGGCCCCCCGCTGGCAATGAGCAGTTCTTC.

This rearrangement joins TRBV5-1 to TRBJ2-1; D unclear. CDR3 length: 15 residues. The germline V and J ends were trimmed by 0 bases and 4 bases, with 11 bases remaining between them. Germline V gene data show CDR1 as SGHRS and CDR2 as YFSETQ. The CDR3 spells CASSLGIGLYNEQFF. CDR3 in DNA: TGCGCCAGCAGCTTGGGAATCGGTCTTTACAATGAGCAGTTCTTC.

This chain joins TRBV19 and TRBJ2-3, with D maybe TRBD2 (6 bases). V was trimmed by 5 bases and J by 9 bases, leaving 15 bases between them. Germline-derived CDR1 and CDR2 are LNHDA and SQIVND (reference sequence). The CDR3 consists of 13 residues. This chain's CDR3 is CASSAPGAGTQYF. In DNA form, the CDR3 reads TGTGCCAGTAGTGCCCCTGGGGCGGGGACGCAGTATTTT.

The rearrangement uses TRBV2 and TRBJ2-7; 9 nucleotides agree with TRBD1. The CDR3 runs 18 residues. V lost 7 bases to trimming and J lost 2 bases; unmatched junction nucleotides: 18. The germline gives CDR1 SNHLY, CDR2 FYNNEI. CDR3 in DNA: TGTGCCAGCACTCGCGCGGACAGGGGTCACACCCTTACCTACGAGCAGTACTTC. Translating gives CASTRADRGHTLTYEQYF.

This clone was observed a single time. The chain uses TRBV7-2 and TRBJ1-1; 10 nucleotides match TRBD1. V shed 5 bases, J shed 4 bases, and the junction held 4 bases outside the gene matches. The CDR3 extends over 14 amino acids. Looked up from germline, CDR1 is SGHTA and CDR2 is FQGNSA. This CDR3 reads CASSGRTGGTEAFF. The CDR3 DNA sequence: TGTGCCAGCAGCGGACGGACAGGGGGCACTGAAGCTTTCTTT.

This clone turned up a few times. The chain is built from TRBV19 and TRBJ1-5; weak D call: TRBD1 (5 bases). This CDR3 region has 17 residues. Per the germline V gene, CDR1 is LNHDA and CDR2 is SQIVND (reference sequence). Trimming stripped 5 bases from V and 2 bases from J, with 19 bases between. DNA for the CDR3: TGTGCCAGTAGTTCAGGTGGGCCAGGGTACCGCAATCAGCCCCAGCATTTT. Translating it yields CASSSGGPGYRNQPQHF.

The CDR3 protein is CASTRGRTEAFF. The CDR3 region has the DNA TGTGCCAGCACGAGAGGGCGCACTGAAGCTTTCTTT. The gene calls are TRBV28 and TRBJ1-1; no clear D gene. CDR3 length: 12 residues. Per germline, CDR1 MDHEN and CDR2 SYDVKM. The ends were cut back, 7 bases at V and 4 bases at J, with 10 bases in the middle. Filled out from reference TRBV28 and TRBJ1-1, the complete variable domain reads DVKVTQSSRYLVKRTGEKVFLECVQDMDHENMFWYRQDPGLGLRLIYFSYDVKMKEKGDIPEGYSVSREKKERFSLILESASTNQTSMYLCASTRGRTEAFFGQGTRLTVV.

The chain uses TRBV4-3 and TRBJ2-6, with 8 bases matching TRBD1. Germline lookup yields CDR1 LGHNA and CDR2 YSLEER. The junction had 11 bases not matched to a gene; V was cut back by 0 bases and J by 1 base. The CDR3 is 20 amino acids. CDR3 in amino acids: CASSQDGWDRTNSGANVLTF. DNA for the CDR3: TGCGCCAGCAGCCAAGATGGGTGGGACAGGACAAATTCTGGGGCCAACGTCCTGACTTTC.

The V and J genes are TRBV21-1 and TRBJ2-7; the D call in the table, TRBD1, was not verified against the DNA. TRBV21-1 is deemed a pseudogene. This CDR3 comprises 14 residues. The CDR3 sequence is CASSDDRGQYEQYF. In DNA form, the CDR3 reads TGTGCCAGCAGCGATGACAGGGGACAGTACGAGCAGTACTTC.